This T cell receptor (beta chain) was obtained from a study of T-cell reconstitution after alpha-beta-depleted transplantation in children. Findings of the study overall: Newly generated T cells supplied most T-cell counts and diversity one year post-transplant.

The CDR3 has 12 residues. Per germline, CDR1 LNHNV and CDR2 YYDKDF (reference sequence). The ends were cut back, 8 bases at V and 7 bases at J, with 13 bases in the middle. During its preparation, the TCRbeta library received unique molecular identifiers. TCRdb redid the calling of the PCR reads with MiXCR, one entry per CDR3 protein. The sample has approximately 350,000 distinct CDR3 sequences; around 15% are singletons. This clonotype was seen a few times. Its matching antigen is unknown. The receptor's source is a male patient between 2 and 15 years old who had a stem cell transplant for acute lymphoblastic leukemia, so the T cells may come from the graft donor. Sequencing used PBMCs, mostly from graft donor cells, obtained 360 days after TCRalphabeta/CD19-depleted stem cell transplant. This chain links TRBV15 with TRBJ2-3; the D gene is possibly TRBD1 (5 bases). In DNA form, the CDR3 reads TGTGCCACCTCAAGCCCAGGGTATACGCAGTATTTT. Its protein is CATSSPGYTQYF.